A selection of T cell receptor beta chains follows, all from one sample in a study of shared clonotypes between healthy human individuals. Profiling relied on immunoSEQ multiplex PCR, and the TCRdb table lists in-frame clones only, not all of them. The table includes millions of clones, approximately 95% detected once. The material sequenced was naive CD8+ T cells sorted from blood. The receptors come from a man younger than 30 in good health. Both conserved end residues are part of each CDR3. Fields, in order: clone size, CDR3 length, D gene, J gene, V gene, CDR3 DNA, CDR3 protein. The D gene is left open where the match is weak. Clone size, where shown, is once, few, many, or a class for clones that have expanded.

size: NA; length: 13; D: TRBD1; J: TRBJ2-1; V: TRBV6-1; DNA: TGTGCCAGCAGGACAGGGGGAGCAGATGAGCAGTTCTTC; CDR3: CASRTGGADEQFF
size: NA; length: 16; D: TRBD2; J: TRBJ2-5; V: TRBV11-2; DNA: TGTGCCAGCAGCTTTTGGGAGACTAGCGTTAAGGAGACCCAGTACTTC; CDR3: CASSFWETSVKETQYF
size: NA; length: 14; D: NA; J: TRBJ2-7; V: TRBV6-5; DNA: TGTGCCAGCAGCCCCACCCCTAGCATCCCCGAGCAGTACTTC; CDR3: CASSPTPSIPEQYF
size: NA; length: 15; D: TRBD2; J: TRBJ2-1; V: TRBV19; DNA: TGTGCCAGTAGTATCTCTAGCGGGGTTTACAATGAGCAGTTCTTC; CDR3: CASSISSGVYNEQFF
size: once; length: 15; D: TRBD1; J: TRBJ1-5; V: TRBV11-3; DNA: TGTGCCAGCAGCGAGATGGACAGGGGAAATCAGCCCCAGCATTTT; CDR3: CASSEMDRGNQPQHF
size: NA; length: 15; D: NA; J: TRBJ2-1; V: TRBV7-9; DNA: TGTGCCAGCAGCCCAACGGCGGGACAGATCAATGAGCAGTTCTTC; CDR3: CASSPTAGQINEQFF
size: NA; length: 16; D: TRBD2; J: TRBJ2-7; V: TRBV9; DNA: TGTGCCAGCAGCGCCGACCAGACTAGCGGGGCGGACGAGCAGTACTTC; CDR3: CASSADQTSGADEQYF
size: NA; length: 14; D: NA; J: TRBJ1-1; V: TRBV28; DNA: TGTGCCAGCAGTTTATTAACGAGGAACACTGAAGCTTTCTTT; CDR3: CASSLLTRNTEAFF
size: NA; length: 16; D: TRBD1; J: TRBJ1-2; V: TRBV9; DNA: TGTGCCAGCAGCGCCCCCAGGACAGGGCCCAACTATGGCTACACCTTC; CDR3: CASSAPRTGPNYGYTF
size: NA; length: 14; D: TRBD1; J: TRBJ2-1; V: TRBV7-2; DNA: TGTGCCAGCAGCTTTGTACAGGGGGGCAATGAGCAGTTCTTC; CDR3: CASSFVQGGNEQFF
size: NA; length: 13; D: NA; J: TRBJ2-2; V: TRBV2; DNA: TGTGCCAGCAGTGATGGGGGTACCGGGGAGCTGTTTTTT; CDR3: CASSDGGTGELFF
size: once; length: 14; D: NA; J: TRBJ2-7; V: TRBV4-3; DNA: TGCGCCAGCAGCCAAGATGGTTTGGGTTACGAGCAGTACTTC; CDR3: CASSQDGLGYEQYF
size: NA; length: 16; D: NA; J: TRBJ2-1; V: TRBV7-8; DNA: TGTGCCAGCAGCTTATTTGGGGGACTGGCTTACAATGAGCAGTTCTTC; CDR3: CASSLFGGLAYNEQFF
size: once; length: 14; D: NA; J: TRBJ1-4; V: TRBV7-9; DNA: TGTGCCAGCAGTCTCGGTGGGTTCGGCGAAAAACTGTTTTTT; CDR3: CASSLGGFGEKLFF
size: NA; length: 14; D: NA; J: TRBJ2-1; V: TRBV13; DNA: TGTGCCAGCAGCCTTCGGAGCCCCTACAATGAGCAGTTCTTC; CDR3: CASSLRSPYNEQFF
size: NA; length: 14; D: NA; J: TRBJ1-1; V: TRBV5-1; DNA: TGCGCCAGCAGCCCGGCCGTAAGTGACACTGAAGCTTTCTTT; CDR3: CASSPAVSDTEAFF
size: NA; length: 15; D: TRBD2; J: TRBJ2-7; V: TRBV19; DNA: TGTGCCAGTAGCTTCGACCGGGAGGGGACCTACGAGCAGTACTTC; CDR3: CASSFDREGTYEQYF
size: NA; length: 15; D: NA; J: TRBJ2-7; V: TRBV19; DNA: TGTGCCAGTAGTATGTTTCAGGGCTCCTCCTACGAGCAGTACTTC; CDR3: CASSMFQGSSYEQYF
size: once; length: 15; D: NA; J: TRBJ2-4; V: TRBV11-2; DNA: TGTGCCAGCAGCTTAGAGGGTACCGGGACCCGCCGACTTTACTTC; CDR3: CASSLEGTGTRRLYF
size: NA; length: 15; D: NA; J: TRBJ2-7; V: TRBV6-6; DNA: TGTGCCAGCAGTCCAGGGGCGGAGGAACTCTACGAGCAGTACTTC; CDR3: CASSPGAEELYEQYF
size: NA; length: 15; D: TRBD2; J: TRBJ2-7; V: TRBV9; DNA: TGTGCCAGCAGCGTATACACTAGCGGGAGTTACGAGCAGTACTTC; CDR3: CASSVYTSGSYEQYF
size: NA; length: 15; D: NA; J: TRBJ1-5; V: TRBV7-6; DNA: TGTGCCAGCAGCCCCGGGGCCTATAGCAATCAGCCCCAGCATTTT; CDR3: CASSPGAYSNQPQHF
size: NA; length: 14; D: NA; J: TRBJ2-7; V: TRBV27; DNA: TGTGCCAGCAGTCTTCGGACAGCTTCCTACGAGCAGTACTTC; CDR3: CASSLRTASYEQYF
size: once; length: 16; D: NA; J: TRBJ2-1; V: TRBV4-3; DNA: TGCGCCAGCAGCCAAGATCAGGGGCTGGCCTACAATGAGCAGTTCTTC; CDR3: CASSQDQGLAYNEQFF
size: NA; length: 15; D: NA; J: TRBJ2-3; V: TRBV5-6; DNA: TGTGCCAGCAGCTTAAGGGGCGCTAGCACAGATACGCAGTATTTT; CDR3: CASSLRGASTDTQYF
size: NA; length: 13; D: NA; J: TRBJ2-1; V: TRBV30; DNA: TGTGCCTGGAGTGTATTGACGGGGAATGAGCAGTTCTTC; CDR3: CAWSVLTGNEQFF
size: NA; length: 14; D: NA; J: TRBJ2-1; V: TRBV2; DNA: TGTGCCAGCAGTGAAGCTTGGGGTGCCGGTGAGCAGTTCTTC; CDR3: CASSEAWGAGEQFF
size: NA; length: 14; D: NA; J: TRBJ1-6; V: TRBV7-9; DNA: TGTGCCAGCAGCTTCTCAGGGGACGGTTCACCCCTCCACTTT; CDR3: CASSFSGDGSPLHF
size: NA; length: 14; D: NA; J: TRBJ2-5; V: TRBV5-4; DNA: TGTGCCAGCAGCCCCCCGGGGAGCCAAGAGACCCAGTACTTC; CDR3: CASSPPGSQETQYF
size: NA; length: 15; D: TRBD1; J: TRBJ2-7; V: TRBV28; DNA: TGTGCCAGCAGTACACCGGGACAGGGGCCCTACGAGCAGTACTTC; CDR3: CASSTPGQGPYEQYF